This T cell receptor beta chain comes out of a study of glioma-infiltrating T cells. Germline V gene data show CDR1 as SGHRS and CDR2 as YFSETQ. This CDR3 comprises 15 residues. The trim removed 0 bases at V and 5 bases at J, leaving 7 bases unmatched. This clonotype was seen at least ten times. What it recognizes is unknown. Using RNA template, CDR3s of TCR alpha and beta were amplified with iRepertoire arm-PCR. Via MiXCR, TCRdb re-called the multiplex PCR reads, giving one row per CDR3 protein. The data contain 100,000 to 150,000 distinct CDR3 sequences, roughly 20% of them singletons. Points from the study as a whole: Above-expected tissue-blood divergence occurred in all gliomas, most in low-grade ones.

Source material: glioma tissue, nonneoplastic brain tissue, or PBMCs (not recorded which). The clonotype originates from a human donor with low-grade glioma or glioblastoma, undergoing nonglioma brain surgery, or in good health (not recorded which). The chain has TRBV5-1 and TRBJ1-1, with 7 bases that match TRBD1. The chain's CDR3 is CASSLGQGIATEAFF. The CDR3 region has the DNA TGCGCCAGCAGCTTGGGACAGGGTATTGCAACTGAAGCTTTCTTT. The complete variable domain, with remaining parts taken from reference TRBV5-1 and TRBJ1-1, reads KAGVTQTPRYLIKTRGQQVTLSCSPISGHRSVSWYQQTPGQGLQFLFEYFSETQRNKGNFPGRFSGRQFSNSRSEMNVSTLELGDSALYLCASSLGQGIATEAFFGQGTRLTVV.